This T cell receptor (beta chain) was sequenced in a study of blood T cell repertoires in COVID-19. Across the whole study: From T cells, B-cell-depleted T cells, or PBMCs came the material, which was cDNA or gDNA.

Seattle patient enrollment occurred during active infection, with longitudinal follow-up thereafter. Study processing details: Reference gene primers were amplified, and this amplification served to estimate nucleated cell counts. TCRdb's copy holds only in-frame clones and misses some; the assay was immunoSEQ multiplex PCR. That table gives V, J and clone size, and the DNA gave D and trimming. This table has approximately 250,000 clones, 85% appearing once. Trimming took off 4 bases at V and 4 bases at J, with 13 bases between the two ends. Germline assignment: CDR1 SGHRS and CDR2 YFSETQ. There are 14 residues in the CDR3. About this clone itself: Within the sample, other DNA sequences also encode this same CDR3.

The chain combines TRBV5-1 with TRBJ2-3, with D perhaps TRBD1 (6 bases). Sequenced input: peripheral blood. The TCR comes from a man between 45 and 60 years old with COVID-19, enrolled during active disease. The CDR3 DNA reads as TGCGCCAGCAGCCTCGCCAGGGGTGCAGATACGCAGTATTTT. This gives the protein CASSLARGADTQYF.